This T cell receptor beta chain is drawn from a study of blood T cell repertoires in COVID-19. The V and J ends lost 9 bases and 4 bases, in that order; junction bases with no gene match: 21. The CDR3 length is 18 residues. Per the germline V gene, CDR1 is MNHEY and CDR2 is SMNVEV (reference sequence). Some clones are missing from TCRdb's copy, which holds only in-frame ones; the method was immunoSEQ multiplex PCR. This sample has 50,000 or so clones, with around 86% found just once. The TCR was taken from a woman of 80 years or more with acute or convalescent COVID-19. The J gene is TRBJ2-1, the V gene TRBV27; 7 positions match TRBD2. Source material: peripheral blood. As DNA, the CDR3 is TGTGCCAGACTACAAGGGGTGCCTAGCGGTTTGGTTTACAATGAGCAGTTCTTC. Encoded protein: CARLQGVPSGLVYNEQFF.